Following are 25 T cell receptor beta chains from one sample sequenced in a study of Tregs in tolerant kidney transplant recipients. Libraries were prepared by immunoSEQ multiplex PCR; TCRdb keeps only in-frame clonotypes and omits some of them. The data show about 90,000 clones, 80% to 95% seen once. The nonmyeloablative bone marrow transplants came from related graft donors, with transient mixed chimerism. The sample here was CD4+ T cells from blood (PBMCs), taken 12 months after the transplant. These receptors were obtained from a human patient who received a combined kidney and bone marrow transplant. Some T cells may be supplied by the graft donor.

CDR3 DNA: TGTGCCAGCTCACTAACAGAAGGCCTCTACAAAAACATTCAGTACTTC. Protein product: CASSLTEGLYKNIQYF. The chain employs TRBV18 and TRBJ2-4; no firm D call. CDR1 and CDR2 (germline): KGHSH, LQKENI. The CDR3 runs 16 residues. Trimming cost V 4 bases and J 3 bases, with 16 bases left between them.

V is TRBV19 and J is TRBJ1-2; D is ambiguous. This CDR3 region has 16 residues. Germline-derived CDR1 and CDR2 are LNHDA and SQIVND (reference sequence). V was trimmed by 1 base and J by 3 bases, leaving 15 bases between them. This CDR3 is CASSIGGPTGDYGYTF. The CDR3 DNA follows: TGTGCCAGTAGTATAGGAGGACCGACGGGAGACTATGGCTACACCTTC.

This chain connects TRBV19 to TRBJ2-6; D gene uncertain. Looked up from germline, CDR1 is LNHDA and CDR2 is SQIVND (reference sequence). CDR3 length equals 16 residues. Between the trimmed V and J ends, which lost 5 bases and 0 bases, there was a span of 11 bases. DNA of the CDR3: TGTGCCAGTAGTGGTCAGGCCTCCTCTGGGGCCAACGTCCTGACTTTC. This gives the protein CASSGQASSGANVLTF. Full variable domain (outside the CDR3, taken from reference TRBV19 and TRBJ2-6): DGGITQSPKYLFRKEGQNVTLSCEQNLNHDAMYWYRQDPGQGLRLIYYSQIVNDFQKGDIAEGYSVSREKKESFPLTVTSAQKNPTAFYLCASSGQASSGANVLTFGAGSRLTVL.

A single count supports this clone. The chain couples TRBV9 to TRBJ1-2; TRBD1 aligns across 9 bases. Germline CDR1 reads SGDLS; CDR2 reads YYNGEE. Unmatched junction bases numbered 3, after V lost 2 bases and J lost 1 base. The length of the CDR3 is 15 residues. As DNA, the CDR3 is TGTGCCAGCAGCGTGGGGACAGGGATTAACTATGGCTACACCTTC. It translates to CASSVGTGINYGYTF.

The rearrangement uses TRBV11-2 and TRBJ2-1; a weak D match, TRBD2 (6 bases). The CDR3 length is 15 residues. V was shortened by 2 bases and J by 2 bases, with 10 bases between the two germline ends. Germline CDR1 is SGHAT and CDR2 is FQNNGV. The CDR3 sequence: CASSLLGGPYNEQFF. The CDR3 DNA is TGTGCCAGCAGCTTACTGGGGGGACCCTACAATGAGCAGTTCTTC.

The chain couples TRBV29-1 to TRBJ2-1; TRBD2 matches 8 bases. Germline CDR1 is SQVTM and CDR2 is ANQGSEA. The CDR3 totals 16 residues. V shed 5 bases and J 1 base; nucleotides not matched to a gene: 10. In nucleotides, the CDR3 is TGCAGCGTTCCCCGTGAACCTAGCGGGTCCTACAATGAGCAGTTCTTC. This sequence encodes CSVPREPSGSYNEQFF.

This clone appeared a single time. The genes are TRBV28 and TRBJ2-7; 7 bases are a match to TRBD1. The CDR3 extends over 16 amino acids. Losses at the gene ends were 3 bases for V and 7 bases for J; bases not matched to a gene: 15. Germline CDR1 MDHEN, CDR2 SYDVKM. CDR3 coding DNA: TGTGCCAGCAGTTTCTCACAGGGGCTCCTGACCTGGGAGCAGTACTTC. Protein: CASSFSQGLLTWEQYF.

V usage is TRBV7-3 and J usage is TRBJ2-6; D might be TRBD2 (5 bases). The ends were cut back, 5 bases at V and 0 bases at J, with 11 bases in the middle. CDR1 SGHTA and CDR2 FQGTGA come from the germline V gene. The CDR3 totals 16 residues. The CDR3 loop is CASSTRTASGANVLTF. DNA of the CDR3: TGTGCCAGCAGCACGAGGACTGCCTCTGGGGCCAACGTCCTGACTTTC.

This chain links TRBV4-3 with TRBJ2-3, with a weak D call TRBD2 (6 bases). This CDR3 comprises 16 residues. V shed 3 bases and J shed 4 bases, with 17 bases lying between them. Germline V gene lookup returns CDR1 LGHNA and CDR2 YSLEER. In DNA, the CDR3 is TGCGCCAGCAGCCATGATTCTAGCGTCGGTTCAGATACGCAGTATTTT. Protein product: CASSHDSSVGSDTQYF.

V is TRBV30 and J is TRBJ1-1; D not certain. The ends were cut back, 4 bases at V and 4 bases at J, with 13 bases in the middle. Germline V lookup: CDR1 GTSNPN, CDR2 SVGIG (reference sequence). The CDR3 extends over 13 amino acids. The CDR3 region is CAWNSFLATEAFF. The CDR3 region has the DNA TGTGCCTGGAATAGCTTTTTGGCCACTGAAGCTTTCTTT. The full variable domain, in which reference TRBV30 and TRBJ1-1 provide the parts outside the CDR3, is SQTIHQWPATLVQPVGSPLSLECTVEGTSNPNLYWYRQAAGRGLQLLFYSVGIGQISSEVPQNLSASRPQDRQFILSSKKLLLSDSGFYLCAWNSFLATEAFFGQGTRLTVV.

The CDR3 DNA sequence: TGCGCCAGCAGCCAAGACTATGGGGGGGCGCGGTACGAGCAGTACTTC. Its translation is CASSQDYGGARYEQYF. The V call is TRBV4-1, the J call TRBJ2-7; D possibly corresponds to TRBD2 (7 bases). The CDR3 has 16 residues. V was clipped by 0 bases and J by 4 bases, with 16 bases between them. Per the germline V gene, CDR1 is MGHRA and CDR2 is YSYEKL.

The V call is TRBV2, the J call TRBJ1-2, with TRBD1 matching over 7 bases. The CDR3 is 15 residues long. J gave up 3 bases and V 6 bases, and 10 bases lay outside the gene matches. Germline-derived CDR1 and CDR2 are SNHLY and FYNNEI. CDR3 loop: CASRLLRQGDYGYTF. CDR3 nucleotide sequence: TGTGCCAGCAGACTACTAAGACAGGGTGACTATGGCTACACCTTC.

This clone appeared a single time. The V and J genes are TRBV27 and TRBJ2-2; TRBD2 agrees at 12 bases. Germline loops: CDR1 MNHEY, CDR2 SMNVEV (reference sequence). The CDR3 consists of 17 residues. V dropped 5 bases and J dropped 8; count of bases not matched to a gene: 12. The CDR3 DNA reads as TGTGCCAGCAGTCTAACCGGACTAGCGGGAAAGTCGGGGGAGCTGTTTTTT. This encodes CASSLTGLAGKSGELFF.

This sequence joins TRBV28 and TRBJ1-5; D call uncertain. Germline CDR1 MDHEN, CDR2 SYDVKM. Trimming removed 4 bases at V and 5 bases at J, with 12 bases between. There are 14 residues in the CDR3. Here the CDR3 reads CASSSAGRHQPQHF. The CDR3, as DNA: TGTGCCAGCAGTTCGGCCGGGAGGCATCAGCCCCAGCATTTT.

CDR3 amino acids: CASSLGQAPDTQYF. CDR3 DNA sequence: TGTGCCAGCAGCTTGGGACAGGCCCCAGATACGCAGTATTTT. The chain combines TRBV7-8 with TRBJ2-3; 8 bases fit TRBD1. Germline-derived CDR1 and CDR2 are SGHVS and FQNEAQ. The trim removed 3 bases at V and 4 bases at J, leaving 3 bases unmatched. The CDR3 consists of 14 residues.

This clone was counted a single time. The CDR3 loop is CASSFGLAGPTSTDTQYF. CDR3 nucleotide sequence: TGTGCCAGCAGCTTCGGACTAGCGGGCCCCACTAGCACAGATACGCAGTATTTT. The chain recombines TRBV5-6 with TRBJ2-3; TRBD2 aligns across 11 bases. The CDR3 is 18 residues long. The J segment lost 0 bases and the V segment lost 2 bases, leaving 8 bases of the junction unmatched. Per the germline V gene, CDR1 is SGHDT and CDR2 is YYEEEE.

The chain combines TRBV13 with TRBJ2-7; TRBD1 matches 7 bases. This CDR3 is 15 amino acids long. The V segment lost 3 bases and the J segment 3 bases; nucleotides outside the gene matches: 8. Germline CDR1 PRHDT, CDR2 FYEKMQ (reference sequence). For the CDR3, the DNA is TGTGCCAGCAGCTTCCGGACAGGAGGCTTCTACGAGCAGTACTTC. As protein: CASSFRTGGFYEQYF. Complete variable domain (other parts from reference TRBV13 and TRBJ2-7): AAGVIQSPRHLIKEKRETATLKCYPIPRHDTVYWYQQGPGQDPQFLISFYEKMQSDKGSIPDRFSAQQFSDYHSELNMSSLELGDSALYFCASSFRTGGFYEQYFGPGTRLTVT.

The DNA for the CDR3 is TGTGCCAGTAGTATCTCTAGCGGGAGAGTTGGAGTGTCCTACGAGCAGTACTTC. Protein sequence: CASSISSGRVGVSYEQYF. The V and J genes are TRBV19 and TRBJ2-7; 10 bases fit TRBD2. CDR1 and CDR2 from the germline V gene are LNHDA and SQIVND (reference sequence). This CDR3 comprises 18 residues. V lost 3 bases, J lost 1 base, and 12 bases stayed unmatched.

This chain connects TRBV9 to TRBJ2-2, with a weak D call TRBD1 (5 bases). The CDR3 consists of 16 residues. Trimming cost V 2 bases and J 6 bases, with 17 bases left between them. Germline V lookup: CDR1 SGDLS, CDR2 YYNGEE. The CDR3 bases are TGTGCCAGCAGCGTGGGCCAGGGTAAAATCCCCGGGGAGCTGTTTTTT. Encoded protein: CASSVGQGKIPGELFF.

A note on this clone: Other DNA sequences within the sample encode an identical CDR3. The chain links TRBV6-5 to TRBJ2-7; 11 bases fit TRBD1. The junction had 3 bases not matched to a gene; V was cut back by 3 bases and J by 5 bases. The CDR3 has 14 amino acids. The germline gives CDR1 MNHEY, CDR2 SVGAGI. In DNA, the CDR3 is TGTGCCAGCAGTTATCGGACAGGGGGCGACGAGCAGTACTTC. Protein product: CASSYRTGGDEQYF.

The chain is built from TRBV29-1 and TRBJ2-5; a possible D gene is TRBD1 (6 bases). The V end lost 1 base, the J end lost 0 bases, and 12 bases lay between the germline ends. Germline loops: CDR1 SQVTM, CDR2 ANQGSEA. The length of the CDR3 is 15 residues. As DNA, the CDR3 is TGCAGCGTTGAAGGGACCCGGGACAACCAAGAGACCCAGTACTTC. Protein product: CSVEGTRDNQETQYF.

The V call is TRBV2, the J call TRBJ2-3; D is possibly TRBD1 (6 bases). This CDR3 spans 15 amino acids. Per the germline V gene, CDR1 is SNHLY and CDR2 is FYNNEI. Trimming removed 4 bases from V and 0 bases from J, with 11 bases in between. In DNA form, the CDR3 reads TGTGCCAGCAGTGGGGGGCCGGGCAGCACAGATACGCAGTATTTT. This codes for CASSGGPGSTDTQYF.

This chain connects TRBV5-1 to TRBJ1-1, with 8 nucleotides matching TRBD1. Germline V gives CDR1 SGHRS, CDR2 YFSETQ. With V trimmed by 5 bases and J by 3 bases, 6 bases remained unmatched. This CDR3 contains 14 residues. CDR3 DNA: TGCGCCAGCAGTTCGACAGGGGAGGACACTGAAGCTTTCTTT. It is translated as CASSSTGEDTEAFF.

The chain is built from TRBV11-1 and TRBJ2-7, with 13 bases fitting TRBD2. Germline trimming cut 4 bases from V and 4 bases from J; bases unmatched to any gene: 10. This CDR3 region has 17 residues. Looked up from germline, CDR1 is SGHAT and CDR2 is FQDESV (reference sequence). CDR3 in DNA: TGTGCCAGCAGCTGGACCTCCGGGACTAGCGGGGTTTACGAGCAGTACTTC. Translation: CASSWTSGTSGVYEQYF.

This clone has just one count. V is TRBV13 and J is TRBJ2-7, with 8 positions matching TRBD1. V shed 6 bases, J shed 4 bases, and the junction held 8 bases outside the gene matches. The length of the CDR3 is 14 residues. Germline lookup yields CDR1 PRHDT and CDR2 FYEKMQ (reference sequence). The CDR3 DNA reads as TGTGCCAGCAGGTTAACGGGACAGGAGTACGAGCAGTACTTC. Protein product: CASRLTGQEYEQYF.